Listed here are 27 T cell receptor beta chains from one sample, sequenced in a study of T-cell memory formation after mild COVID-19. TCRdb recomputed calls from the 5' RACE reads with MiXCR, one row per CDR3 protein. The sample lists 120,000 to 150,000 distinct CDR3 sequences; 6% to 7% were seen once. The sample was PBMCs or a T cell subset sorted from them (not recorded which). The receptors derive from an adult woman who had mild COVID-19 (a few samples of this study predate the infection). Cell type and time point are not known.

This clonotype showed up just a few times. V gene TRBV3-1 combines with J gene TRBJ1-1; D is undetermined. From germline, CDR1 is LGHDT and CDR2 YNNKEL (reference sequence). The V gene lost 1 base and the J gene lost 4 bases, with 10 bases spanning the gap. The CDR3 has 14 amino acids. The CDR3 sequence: CASSQVLSATEAFF. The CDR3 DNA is TGTGCCAGCAGCCAAGTGTTATCCGCCACTGAAGCTTTCTTT.

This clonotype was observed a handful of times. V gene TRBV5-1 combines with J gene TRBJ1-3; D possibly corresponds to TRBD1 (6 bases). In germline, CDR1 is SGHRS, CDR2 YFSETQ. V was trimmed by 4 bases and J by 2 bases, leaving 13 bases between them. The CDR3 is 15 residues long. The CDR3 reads CASSLPGGTGNTIYF. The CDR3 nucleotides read TGCGCCAGCAGCCTCCCCGGGGGCACTGGAAACACCATATATTTT.

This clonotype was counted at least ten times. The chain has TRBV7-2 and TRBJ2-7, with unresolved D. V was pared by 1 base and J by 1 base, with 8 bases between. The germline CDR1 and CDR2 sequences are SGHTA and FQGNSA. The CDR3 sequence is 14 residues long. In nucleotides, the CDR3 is TGTGCCAGCAGCTTAGGGCACAGTTCCTACGAGCAGTACTTC. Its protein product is CASSLGHSSYEQYF.

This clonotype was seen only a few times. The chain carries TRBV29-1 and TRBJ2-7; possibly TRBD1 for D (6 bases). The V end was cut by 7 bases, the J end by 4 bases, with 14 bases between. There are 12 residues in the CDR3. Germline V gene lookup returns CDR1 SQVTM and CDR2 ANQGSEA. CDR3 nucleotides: TGCAGCGCGAAAACAGGGAGTTACGAGCAGTACTTC. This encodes CSAKTGSYEQYF.

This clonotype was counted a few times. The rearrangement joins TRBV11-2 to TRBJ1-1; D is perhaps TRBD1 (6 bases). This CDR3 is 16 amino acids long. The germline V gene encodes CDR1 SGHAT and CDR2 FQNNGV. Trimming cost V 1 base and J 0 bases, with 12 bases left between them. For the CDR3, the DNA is TGTGCCAGCAGCTTAGGAGGGGGGACACTGAACACTGAAGCTTTCTTT. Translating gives CASSLGGGTLNTEAFF.

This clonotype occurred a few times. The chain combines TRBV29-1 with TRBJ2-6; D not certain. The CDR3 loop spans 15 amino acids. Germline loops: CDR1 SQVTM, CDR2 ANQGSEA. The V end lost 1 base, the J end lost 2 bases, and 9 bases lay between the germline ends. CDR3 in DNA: TGCAGCGTTGAAGGTCAGGTAGCTGGGGCCAACGTCCTGACTTTC. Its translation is CSVEGQVAGANVLTF.

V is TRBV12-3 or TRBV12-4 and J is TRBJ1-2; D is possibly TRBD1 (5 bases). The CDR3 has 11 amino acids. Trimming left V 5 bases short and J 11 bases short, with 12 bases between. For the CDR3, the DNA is TGTGCCAGCAGTCCCGGGGGTATTTACACCTTC. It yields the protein CASSPGGIYTF.

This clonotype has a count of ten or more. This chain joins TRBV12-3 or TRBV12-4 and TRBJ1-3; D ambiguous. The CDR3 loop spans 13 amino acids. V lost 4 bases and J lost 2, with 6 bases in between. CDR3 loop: CASSSYPGNTIYF. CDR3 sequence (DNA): TGTGCCAGCAGTTCCTATCCTGGAAACACCATATATTTT.

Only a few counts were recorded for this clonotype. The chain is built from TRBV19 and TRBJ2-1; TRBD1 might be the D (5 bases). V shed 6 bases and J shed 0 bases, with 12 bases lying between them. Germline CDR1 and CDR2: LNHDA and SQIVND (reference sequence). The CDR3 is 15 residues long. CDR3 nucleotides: TGTGCCAGTAGGAAAGACAGAAGCTCCTACAATGAGCAGTTCTTC. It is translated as CASRKDRSSYNEQFF.

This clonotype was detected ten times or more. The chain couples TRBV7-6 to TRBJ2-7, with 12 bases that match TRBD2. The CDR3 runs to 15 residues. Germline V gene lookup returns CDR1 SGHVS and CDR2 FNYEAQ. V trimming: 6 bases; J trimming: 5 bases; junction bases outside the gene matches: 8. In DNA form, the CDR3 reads TGTGCCAGCAGTCTCGGACTAGCGGGAACACACGAGCAGTACTTC. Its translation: CASSLGLAGTHEQYF.

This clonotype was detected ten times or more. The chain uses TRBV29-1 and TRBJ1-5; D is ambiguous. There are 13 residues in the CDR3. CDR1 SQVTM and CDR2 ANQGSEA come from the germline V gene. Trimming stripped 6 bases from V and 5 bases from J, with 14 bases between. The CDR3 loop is CSVRSQGDQPQHF. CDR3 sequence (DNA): TGCAGCGTCCGATCCCAAGGCGATCAGCCCCAGCATTTT.

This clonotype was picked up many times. Written as DNA, the CDR3 is TGTGCCAGCACTTTGACAGGGTCTGTGGAGACCCAGTACTTC. This encodes CASTLTGSVETQYF. The J gene is TRBJ2-5, the V gene TRBV7-9; 7 bases match TRBD1. Germline V gene sequence: CDR1 SEHNR, CDR2 FQNEAQ (reference sequence). The CDR3 has 14 amino acids. J gave up 5 bases and V 7 bases, and 10 bases lay outside the gene matches. The variable domain in full, completed from reference TRBV7-9 and TRBJ2-5, reads DTGVSQNPRHKITKRGQNVTFRCDPISEHNRLYWYRQTLGQGPEFLTYFQNEAQLEKSRLLSDRFSAERPKGSFSTLEIQRTEQGDSAMYLCASTLTGSVETQYFGPGTRLLVL.

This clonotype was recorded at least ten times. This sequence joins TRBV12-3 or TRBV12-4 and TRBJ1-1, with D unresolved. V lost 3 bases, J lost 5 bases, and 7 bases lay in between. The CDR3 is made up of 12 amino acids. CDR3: CASSLLPTEAFF. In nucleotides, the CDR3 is TGTGCCAGCAGTTTGTTACCGACTGAAGCTTTCTTT.

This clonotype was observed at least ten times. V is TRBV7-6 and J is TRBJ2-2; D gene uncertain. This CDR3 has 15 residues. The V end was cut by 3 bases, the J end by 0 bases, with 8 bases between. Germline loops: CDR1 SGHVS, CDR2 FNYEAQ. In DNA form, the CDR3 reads TGTGCCAGCAGCTTGGGCACCCCGAACACCGGGGAGCTGTTTTTT. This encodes CASSLGTPNTGELFF.

CDR3 amino acids: CASSSGGGAINEQFF. Written as DNA, the CDR3 is TGTGCCAGCAGTTCGGGCGGGGGGGCAATCAATGAGCAGTTCTTC. The genes are TRBV6-6 and TRBJ2-1; 9 bases agree with TRBD2. In germline, CDR1 is MNHNY, CDR2 SVGAGI (reference sequence). The J segment lost 6 bases and the V segment lost 4 bases, leaving 7 bases of the junction unmatched. CDR3 length: 15 amino acids.

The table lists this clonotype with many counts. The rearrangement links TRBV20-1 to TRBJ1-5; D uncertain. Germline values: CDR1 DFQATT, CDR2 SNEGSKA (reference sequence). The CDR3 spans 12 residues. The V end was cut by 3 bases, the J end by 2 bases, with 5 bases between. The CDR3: CSASAGNQPQHF. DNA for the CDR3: TGCAGTGCTAGTGCTGGCAATCAGCCCCAGCATTTT.

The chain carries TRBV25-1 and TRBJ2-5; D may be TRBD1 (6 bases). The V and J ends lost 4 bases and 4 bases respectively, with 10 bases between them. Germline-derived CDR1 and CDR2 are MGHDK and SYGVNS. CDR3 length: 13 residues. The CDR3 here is CASSGIRGETQYF. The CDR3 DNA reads TGTGCCAGCAGTGGAATCAGGGGAGAGACCCAGTACTTC.

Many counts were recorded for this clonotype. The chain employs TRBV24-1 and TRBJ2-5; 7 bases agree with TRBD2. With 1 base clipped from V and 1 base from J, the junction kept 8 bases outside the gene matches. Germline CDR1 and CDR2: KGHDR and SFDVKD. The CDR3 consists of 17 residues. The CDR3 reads CATSDLGRGRGQETQYF. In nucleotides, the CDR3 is TGTGCCACCAGTGATTTAGGGCGGGGGAGAGGCCAAGAGACCCAGTACTTC.

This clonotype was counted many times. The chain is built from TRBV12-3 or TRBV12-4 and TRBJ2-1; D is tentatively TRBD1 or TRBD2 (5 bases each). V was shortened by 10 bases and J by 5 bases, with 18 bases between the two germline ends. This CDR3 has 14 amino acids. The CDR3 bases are TGTGCCACCAAGACTAAAGGGGAAAACAATGAGCAGTTCTTC. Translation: CATKTKGENNEQFF.

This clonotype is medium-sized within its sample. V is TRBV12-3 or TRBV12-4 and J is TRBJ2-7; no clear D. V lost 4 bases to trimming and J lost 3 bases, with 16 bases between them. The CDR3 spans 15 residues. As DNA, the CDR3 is TGTGCCAGCAGTTCCACTACCCCGGTCCGCTACGAGCAGTACTTC. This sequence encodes CASSSTTPVRYEQYF.

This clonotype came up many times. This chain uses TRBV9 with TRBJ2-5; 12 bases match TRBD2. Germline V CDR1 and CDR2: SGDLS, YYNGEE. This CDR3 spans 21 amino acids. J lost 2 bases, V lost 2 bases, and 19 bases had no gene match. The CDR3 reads CASSVRPAGTSGLGGQETQYF. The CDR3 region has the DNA TGTGCCAGCAGCGTCAGACCAGCAGGGACTAGCGGGCTGGGTGGGCAAGAGACCCAGTACTTC.

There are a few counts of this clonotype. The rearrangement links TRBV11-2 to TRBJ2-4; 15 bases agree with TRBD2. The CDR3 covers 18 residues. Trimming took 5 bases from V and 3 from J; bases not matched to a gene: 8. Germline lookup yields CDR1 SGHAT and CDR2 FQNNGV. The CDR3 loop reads CASSPGLAGGHVKNIQYF. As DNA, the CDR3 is TGTGCCAGCAGCCCCGGACTAGCGGGGGGGCATGTCAAAAACATTCAGTACTTC.

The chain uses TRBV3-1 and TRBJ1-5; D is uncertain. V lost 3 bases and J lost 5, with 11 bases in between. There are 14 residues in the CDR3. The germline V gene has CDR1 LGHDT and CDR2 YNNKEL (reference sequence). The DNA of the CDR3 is TGTGCCAGCAGCCAGGGAACCTTGGATCAGCCCCAGCATTTT. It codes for CASSQGTLDQPQHF. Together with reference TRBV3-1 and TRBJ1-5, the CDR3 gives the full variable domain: DTAVSQTPKYLVTQMGNDKSIKCEQNLGHDTMYWYKQDSKKFLKIMFSYNNKELIINETVPNRFSPKSPDKAHLNLHINSLELGDSAVYFCASSQGTLDQPQHFGDGTRLSIL.

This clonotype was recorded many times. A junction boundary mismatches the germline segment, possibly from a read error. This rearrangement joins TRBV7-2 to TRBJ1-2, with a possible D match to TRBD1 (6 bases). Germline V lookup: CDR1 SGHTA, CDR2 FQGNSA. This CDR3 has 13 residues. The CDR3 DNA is TGTGCCAGCAGCTTAGCCGGAGGGGGGCTCCGTATCTTC. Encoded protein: CASSLAGGGLRIF. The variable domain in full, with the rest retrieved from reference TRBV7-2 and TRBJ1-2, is GAGVSQSPSNKVTEKGKDVELRCDPISGHTALYWYRQSLGQGLEFLIYFQGNSAPDKSGLPSDRFSAERTGGSVSTLTIQRTQQEDSAVYLCASSLAGGGLRIFGSGTRLTVV.

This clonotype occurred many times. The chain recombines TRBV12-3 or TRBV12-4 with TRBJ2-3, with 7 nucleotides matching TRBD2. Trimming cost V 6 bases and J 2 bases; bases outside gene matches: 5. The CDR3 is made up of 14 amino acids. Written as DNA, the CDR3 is TGTGCCAGCAGGACGCGGGAGACCACAGATACGCAGTATTTT. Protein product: CASRTRETTDTQYF.

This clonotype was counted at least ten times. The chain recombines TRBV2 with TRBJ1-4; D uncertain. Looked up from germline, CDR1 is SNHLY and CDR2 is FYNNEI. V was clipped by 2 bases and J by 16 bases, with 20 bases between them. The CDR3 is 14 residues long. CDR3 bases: TGTGCCAGCAGTGAAAATCTATCGGCCCAAACTCAGTTTTTT. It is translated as CASSENLSAQTQFF.

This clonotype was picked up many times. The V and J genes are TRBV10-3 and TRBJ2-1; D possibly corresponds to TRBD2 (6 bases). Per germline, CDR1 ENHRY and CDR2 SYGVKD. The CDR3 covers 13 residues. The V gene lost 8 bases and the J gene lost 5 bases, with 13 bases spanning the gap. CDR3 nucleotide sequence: TGTGCCATCGGACACGGAGGGGACAATGAGCAGTTCTTC. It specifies CAIGHGGDNEQFF.